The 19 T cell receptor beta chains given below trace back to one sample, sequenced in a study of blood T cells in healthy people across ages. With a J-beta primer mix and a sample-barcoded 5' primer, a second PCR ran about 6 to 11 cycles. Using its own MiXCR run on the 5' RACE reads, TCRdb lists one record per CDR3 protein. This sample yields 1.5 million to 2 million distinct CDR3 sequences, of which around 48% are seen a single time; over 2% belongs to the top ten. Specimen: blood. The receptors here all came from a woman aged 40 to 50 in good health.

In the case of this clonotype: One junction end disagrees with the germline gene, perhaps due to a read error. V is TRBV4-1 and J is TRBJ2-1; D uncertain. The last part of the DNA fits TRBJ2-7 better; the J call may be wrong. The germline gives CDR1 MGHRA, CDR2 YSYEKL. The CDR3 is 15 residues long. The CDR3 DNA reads TGCGTCAGCAGCCAAGCTAGAAGAGTTTACAATGAGCAGTACTTC. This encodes CVSSQARRVYNEQYF.

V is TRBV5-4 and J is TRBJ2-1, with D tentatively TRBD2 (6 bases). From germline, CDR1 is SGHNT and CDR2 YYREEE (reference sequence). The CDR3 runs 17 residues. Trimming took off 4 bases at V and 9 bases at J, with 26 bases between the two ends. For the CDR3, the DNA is TGTGCCAGCAGCCCATCCGCCCGGGGCGGGAAACGAGGTGAGCAGTTCTTC. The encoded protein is CASSPSARGGKRGEQFF.

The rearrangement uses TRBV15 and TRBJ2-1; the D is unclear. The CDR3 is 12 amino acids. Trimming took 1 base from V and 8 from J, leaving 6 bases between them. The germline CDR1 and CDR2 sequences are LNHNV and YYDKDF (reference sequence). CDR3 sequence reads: CATSRVRDEQFF. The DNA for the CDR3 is TGTGCCACCAGCAGAGTTAGGGATGAGCAGTTCTTC.

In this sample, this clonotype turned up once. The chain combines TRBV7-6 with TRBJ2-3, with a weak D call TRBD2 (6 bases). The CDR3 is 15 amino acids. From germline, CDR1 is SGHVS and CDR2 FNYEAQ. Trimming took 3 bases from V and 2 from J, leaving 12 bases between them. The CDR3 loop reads CASSFMGTSTDTQYF. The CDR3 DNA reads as TGTGCCAGCAGCTTTATGGGGACTTCCACAGATACGCAGTATTTT.

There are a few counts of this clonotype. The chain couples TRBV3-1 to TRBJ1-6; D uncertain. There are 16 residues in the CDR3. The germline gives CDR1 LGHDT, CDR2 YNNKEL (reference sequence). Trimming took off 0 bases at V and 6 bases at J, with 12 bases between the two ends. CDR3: CASSQEAGRINSPLHF. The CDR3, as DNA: TGTGCCAGCAGCCAAGAGGCAGGACGGATTAATTCACCCCTCCACTTT.

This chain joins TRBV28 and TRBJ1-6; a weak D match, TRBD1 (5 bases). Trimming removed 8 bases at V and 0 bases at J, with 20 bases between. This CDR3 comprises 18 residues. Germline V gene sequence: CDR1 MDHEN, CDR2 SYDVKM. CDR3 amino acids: CASVRGLLGGSYNSPLHF. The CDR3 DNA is TGTGCCAGCGTCCGGGGCCTCCTTGGGGGCTCCTATAATTCACCCCTCCACTTT.

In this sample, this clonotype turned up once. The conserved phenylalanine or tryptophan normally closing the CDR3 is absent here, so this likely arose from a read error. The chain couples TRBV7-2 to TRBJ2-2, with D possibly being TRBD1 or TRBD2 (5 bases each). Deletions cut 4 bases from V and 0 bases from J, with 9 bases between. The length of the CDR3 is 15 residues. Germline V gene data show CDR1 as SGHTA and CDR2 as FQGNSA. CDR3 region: CASSSGTTNTGELFL. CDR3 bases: TGTGCCAGCAGCTCAGGGACCACGAACACCGGGGAGCTGTTTCTT.

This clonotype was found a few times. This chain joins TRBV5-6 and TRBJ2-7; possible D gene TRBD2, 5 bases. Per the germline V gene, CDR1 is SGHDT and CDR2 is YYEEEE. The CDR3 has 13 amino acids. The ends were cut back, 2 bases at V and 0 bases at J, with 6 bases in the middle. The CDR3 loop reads CASSFGISYEQYF. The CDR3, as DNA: TGTGCCAGCAGCTTCGGGATCTCCTACGAGCAGTACTTC. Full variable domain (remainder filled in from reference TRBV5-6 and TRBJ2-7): DAGVTQSPTHLIKTRGQQVTLRCSPKSGHDTVSWYQQALGQGPQFIFQYYEEEERQRGNFPDRFSGHQFPNYSSELNVNALLLGDSALYLCASSFGISYEQYFGPGTRLTVT.

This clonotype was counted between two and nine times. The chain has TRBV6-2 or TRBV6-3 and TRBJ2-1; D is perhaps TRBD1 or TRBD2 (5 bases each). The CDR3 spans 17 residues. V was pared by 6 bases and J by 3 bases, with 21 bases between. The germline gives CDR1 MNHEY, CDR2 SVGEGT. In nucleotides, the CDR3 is TGTGCCAGCAGCCCCTTTGGGGGAGAGTCGATCTACAATGAGCAGTTCTTC. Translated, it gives CASSPFGGESIYNEQFF.

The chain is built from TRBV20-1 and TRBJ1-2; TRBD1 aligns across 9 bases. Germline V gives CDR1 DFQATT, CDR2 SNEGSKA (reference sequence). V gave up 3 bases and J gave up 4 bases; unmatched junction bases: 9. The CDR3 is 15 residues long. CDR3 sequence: CSARDRGPLVYGYTF. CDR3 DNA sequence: TGCAGTGCTAGGGACAGGGGCCCCTTAGTCTATGGCTACACCTTC.

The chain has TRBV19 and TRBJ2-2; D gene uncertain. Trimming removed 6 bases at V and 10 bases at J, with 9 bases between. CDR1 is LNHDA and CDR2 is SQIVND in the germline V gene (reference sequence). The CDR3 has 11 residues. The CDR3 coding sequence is TGTGCCAGTAGGGGTCGGGCGGAGCTGTTTTTT. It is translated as CASRGRAELFF.

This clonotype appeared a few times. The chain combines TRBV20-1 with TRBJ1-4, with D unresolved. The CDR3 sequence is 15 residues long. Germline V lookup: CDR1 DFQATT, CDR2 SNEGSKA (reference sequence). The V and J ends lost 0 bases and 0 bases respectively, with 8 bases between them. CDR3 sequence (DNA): TGCAGTGCTAGAGATTTGGCCGCAACTAATGAAAAACTGTTTTTT. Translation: CSARDLAATNEKLFF.

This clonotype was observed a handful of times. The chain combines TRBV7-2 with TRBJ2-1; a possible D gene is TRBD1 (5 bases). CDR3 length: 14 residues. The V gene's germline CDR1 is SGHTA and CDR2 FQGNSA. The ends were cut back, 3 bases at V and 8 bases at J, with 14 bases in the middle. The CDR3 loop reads CASSFTGFAYEQFF. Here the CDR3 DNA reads TGTGCCAGCAGCTTTACAGGTTTTGCATATGAGCAGTTCTTC.

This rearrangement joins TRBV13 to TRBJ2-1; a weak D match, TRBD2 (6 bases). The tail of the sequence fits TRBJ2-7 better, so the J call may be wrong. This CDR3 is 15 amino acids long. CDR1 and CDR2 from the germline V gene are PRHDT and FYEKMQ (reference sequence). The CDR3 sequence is CASSPGVIPYNEQYF. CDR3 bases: TGTGCCAGCAGCCCGGGGGTTATACCTTACAATGAGCAGTACTTC.

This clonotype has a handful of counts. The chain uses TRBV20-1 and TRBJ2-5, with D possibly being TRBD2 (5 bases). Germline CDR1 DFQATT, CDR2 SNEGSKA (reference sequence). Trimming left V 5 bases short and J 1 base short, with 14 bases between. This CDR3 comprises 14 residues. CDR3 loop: CSAEPGRGQETQYF. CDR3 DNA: TGCAGTGCTGAACCTGGACGGGGCCAAGAGACCCAGTACTTC.

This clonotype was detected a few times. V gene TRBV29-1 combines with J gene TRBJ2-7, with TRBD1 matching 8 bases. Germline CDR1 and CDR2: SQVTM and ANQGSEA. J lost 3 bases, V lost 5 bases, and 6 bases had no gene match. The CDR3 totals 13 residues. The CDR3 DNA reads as TGCAGCGTTTCGTCGGGACAGGACTACGAGCAGTACTTC. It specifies CSVSSGQDYEQYF.

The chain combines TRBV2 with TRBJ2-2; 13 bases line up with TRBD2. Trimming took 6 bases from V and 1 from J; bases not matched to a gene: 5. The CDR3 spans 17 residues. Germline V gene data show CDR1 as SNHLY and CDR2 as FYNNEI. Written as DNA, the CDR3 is TGTGCCAGCAGGGCGGGACTAGCGGGGAAGAACACCGGGGAGCTGTTTTTT. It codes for CASRAGLAGKNTGELFF.

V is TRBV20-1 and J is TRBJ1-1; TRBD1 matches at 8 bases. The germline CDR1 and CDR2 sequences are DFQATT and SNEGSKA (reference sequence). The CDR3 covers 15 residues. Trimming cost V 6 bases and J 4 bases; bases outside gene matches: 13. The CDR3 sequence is CSADTNGQGGTEAFF. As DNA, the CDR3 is TGCAGTGCAGACACGAACGGACAGGGCGGCACTGAAGCTTTCTTT.

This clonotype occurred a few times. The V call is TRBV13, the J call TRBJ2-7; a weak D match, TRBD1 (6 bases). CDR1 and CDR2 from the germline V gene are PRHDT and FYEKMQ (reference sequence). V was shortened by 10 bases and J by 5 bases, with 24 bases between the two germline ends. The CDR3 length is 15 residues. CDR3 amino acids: CATSGPGEGFHEQYF. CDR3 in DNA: TGTGCCACCTCGGGTCCAGGGGAAGGATTCCACGAGCAGTACTTC.